The next 15 T cell receptor beta chains were all read from a single sample in a study of T cell repertoires in cytomegalovirus infection. TCRdb reprocessed the reads via MiXCR and lists one record per CDR3 protein. The repertoire includes roughly 600,000 distinct CDR3 sequences, 20% to 25% of them detected once, and 7% to 9% sits in the top ten. What was sequenced was CD8+ T cells from PBMCs. All receptors derive from a human donor in good health (CMV status not recorded). Some clones in this sample may be carry-over from other donors' samples.

This rearrangement joins TRBV14 to TRBJ2-1; TRBD2 is a possible D gene (5 bases). Trimming stripped 4 bases from V and 4 bases from J, with 14 bases between. Germline values: CDR1 SGHDN, CDR2 FVKESK. The CDR3 sequence is 15 residues long. CDR3 sequence reads: CASSRTPPLYNEQFF. For the CDR3, the DNA is TGTGCCAGCAGCCGGACTCCACCACTTTACAATGAGCAGTTCTTC.

This clonotype was seen many times. V and J are TRBV7-2 and TRBJ2-1; weak D call: TRBD2 (5 bases). The CDR3 totals 15 residues. The ends were cut back, 7 bases at V and 5 bases at J, with 18 bases in the middle. Germline V gene lookup returns CDR1 SGHTA and CDR2 FQGNSA. The CDR3, as DNA: TGTGCCAGCAAGGTATTAGCGAGAAGAGACAATGAGCAGTTCTTC. It is translated as CASKVLARRDNEQFF.

This clonotype was seen a few times. The chain is built from TRBV7-9 and TRBJ2-1, with D possibly being TRBD2 (5 bases). Germline-derived CDR1 and CDR2 are SEHNR and FQNEAQ (reference sequence). V was cut by 4 bases and J by 0 bases, with 13 bases left in between. The CDR3 sequence is 16 residues long. The CDR3 loop reads CASSYRTVTSYNEQFF. Written as DNA, the CDR3 is TGTGCCAGCAGCTACCGGACTGTAACCTCCTACAATGAGCAGTTCTTC.

In its sample, this clonotype was seen many times. The chain employs TRBV7-4 and TRBJ1-5, with D possibly TRBD1 on 5 matching bases. Looked up from germline, CDR1 is SGHVT and CDR2 is SQSDAQ. The CDR3 has 16 residues. V was pared by 2 bases and J by 0 bases, with 11 bases between. This CDR3 reads CASSLFRQTSNQPQHF. In nucleotides, the CDR3 is TGTGCCAGCAGCTTATTCCGACAGACTAGCAATCAGCCCCAGCATTTT. The variable domain in full, with the rest retrieved from reference TRBV7-4 and TRBJ1-5, is GAGVSQSPRYKVAKRGRDVALRCDSISGHVTLYWYRQTLGQGSEVLTYSQSDAQRDKSGRPSGRFSAERPERSVSTLKIQRTEQGDSAVYLCASSLFRQTSNQPQHFGDGTRLSIL.

In its sample, this clonotype was seen once. This chain links TRBV28 with TRBJ2-1, with a tentative D call TRBD2 (6 bases). The CDR3 consists of 15 residues. Germline V gene data show CDR1 as MDHEN and CDR2 as SYDVKM. V lost 6 bases and J lost 6, with 18 bases in between. The CDR3 DNA reads as TGTGCCAGCAGCTCGGGAGCCCCGTGGGGCAATGAGCAGTTCTTC. Its translation is CASSSGAPWGNEQFF.

There are many counts of this clonotype. CDR3 sequence reads: CASCREVGFEKLFF. CDR3 bases: TGTGCCAGTTGTCGGGAGGTTGGATTTGAAAAACTGTTTTTT. V gene TRBV28 combines with J gene TRBJ1-4; no firm D call. With 9 bases removed from V and 7 bases from J, the gap between germline ends came to 18 bases. The CDR3 totals 14 residues. Germline CDR1 is MDHEN and CDR2 is SYDVKM. The full variable domain, its missing parts supplied by reference TRBV28 and TRBJ1-4, is DVKVTQSSRYLVKRTGEKVFLECVQDMDHENMFWYRQDPGLGLRLIYFSYDVKMKEKGDIPEGYSVSREKKERFSLILESASTNQTSMYLCASCREVGFEKLFFGSGTQLSVL.

This clonotype was counted at least ten times. The V call is TRBV7-2, the J call TRBJ2-7; D is possibly TRBD1 (8 bases). The CDR3 sequence is 14 residues long. Germline CDR1 and CDR2: SGHTA and FQGNSA. V lost 8 bases and J 5 bases, leaving 19 bases between the germline ends. CDR3 sequence: CASGRSGTGHEQYF. DNA for the CDR3: TGTGCCAGCGGCCGCAGCGGGACAGGCCACGAGCAGTACTTC.

This clonotype has more than one count but fewer than ten. The chain combines TRBV5-1 with TRBJ2-3; TRBD1 matches 7 bases. Per the germline V gene, CDR1 is SGHRS and CDR2 is YFSETQ. CDR3 length equals 14 residues. Trimming at V came to 3 bases and at J to 4 bases, leaving 5 bases not matched to a gene. The CDR3 spells CASSSRQGSDTQYF. CDR3 DNA sequence: TGCGCCAGCAGCTCTAGACAGGGCTCAGATACGCAGTATTTT.

The chain carries TRBV7-2 and TRBJ1-1; tentatively, D is TRBD1 (5 bases). CDR1 is SGHTA, CDR2 FQGNSA, per germline. Trimming shortened V by 5 bases and J by 7 bases, and 14 bases separated the two germline ends. The CDR3 is 13 residues long. Written as DNA, the CDR3 is TGTGCCAGCAGCCAGGCCCGGGGCATTGAAGCTTTCTTT. Protein product: CASSQARGIEAFF.

This clonotype was picked up a small number of times. The V call is TRBV19, the J call TRBJ2-1, with D perhaps matching TRBD1 (6 bases). V lost 3 bases and J 0 bases, leaving 9 bases between the germline ends. The CDR3 has 15 residues. CDR1 is LNHDA and CDR2 is SQIVND in the germline V gene (reference sequence). The CDR3 DNA is TGTGCCAGTAGTATTGGCAGGGGCTCCTACAATGAGCAGTTCTTC. This sequence encodes CASSIGRGSYNEQFF.

For this clonotype: This may arise from a read error, as a much more abundant clone is one base away. V usage is TRBV12-3 or TRBV12-4 and J usage is TRBJ2-1, with 13 bases aligning to TRBD2. This CDR3 comprises 15 residues. Losses at the gene ends were 7 bases for V and 12 bases for J; bases not matched to a gene: 12. The CDR3 coding sequence is TGTGCCAGCAAAACCGGACTAGCGGGGGTGGATGGGCAGTTCTTC. It encodes CASKTGLAGVDGQFF.

This chain uses TRBV7-9 with TRBJ2-2; D remains ambiguous. Germline V gene data show CDR1 as SEHNR and CDR2 as FQNEAQ (reference sequence). The ends were cut back, 6 bases at V and 5 bases at J, with 10 bases in the middle. The CDR3 runs 13 residues. CDR3 residues: CASSLLRTGELFF. In DNA, the CDR3 is TGTGCCAGCAGTCTCTTGCGGACCGGGGAGCTGTTTTTT.

This clonotype was counted once. At one boundary the junction diverges from the germline segment, which might be a read error. This rearrangement joins TRBV7-3 to TRBJ1-2; 8 bases agree with TRBD1. Per the germline V gene, CDR1 is SGHTA and CDR2 is FQGTGA. This CDR3 has 14 amino acids. CDR3 amino acids: CASSLAGGNYGCTF. CDR3 DNA: TGTGCCAGCAGCTTAGCAGGGGGCAACTATGGCTGCACCTTC.

At least ten counts were recorded for this clonotype. The CDR3 protein is CASSQVRGEQFF. DNA of the CDR3: TGCGCCAGCAGCCAAGTCAGGGGGGAGCAGTTCTTC. V and J are TRBV4-1 and TRBJ2-1, with 7 bases aligning to TRBD1. The CDR3 length is 12 residues. The V and J ends lost 1 base and 10 bases, in that order; junction bases with no gene match: 1. In germline, CDR1 is MGHRA, CDR2 YSYEKL.

This clonotype was seen many times. The chain carries TRBV12-3 or TRBV12-4 and TRBJ2-1, with TRBD1 identical over 7 bases. The length of the CDR3 is 15 residues. J lost 8 bases, V lost 4 bases, and 11 bases had no gene match. The CDR3: CASSYVGTERYEQFF. The DNA for the CDR3 is TGTGCCAGCAGTTATGTTGGGACAGAGAGATATGAGCAGTTCTTC.